This note documents a single T cell receptor (beta chain) sequence. The investigators split CD4+ cells into a CD45RA+ naive subset and a CD45RA-negative memory subset. Clones were sequenced by immunoSEQ multiplex PCR, and TCRdb holds only the in-frame ones, with some missing. The data contain about 180,000 clones, over 85% of them singletons. The sample originates from a study of shared clonotypes between healthy human individuals. This receptor was identified in a woman in her twenties or thirties in good health. Sequenced: naive CD4+ T cells sorted from blood. Documented subset: CD45RA+ positively selected.

CDR3 sequence: CASSSSFTGNTIYF. CDR3 coding DNA: TGTGCCAGCAGTTCTTCTTTCACTGGAAACACCATATATTTT. The rearrangement links TRBV6-6 to TRBJ1-3, with D uncertain. The CDR3 has 14 amino acids. Germline CDR1 is MNHNY and CDR2 is SVGAGI (reference sequence). V was clipped by 4 bases and J by 2 bases, with 9 bases between them.